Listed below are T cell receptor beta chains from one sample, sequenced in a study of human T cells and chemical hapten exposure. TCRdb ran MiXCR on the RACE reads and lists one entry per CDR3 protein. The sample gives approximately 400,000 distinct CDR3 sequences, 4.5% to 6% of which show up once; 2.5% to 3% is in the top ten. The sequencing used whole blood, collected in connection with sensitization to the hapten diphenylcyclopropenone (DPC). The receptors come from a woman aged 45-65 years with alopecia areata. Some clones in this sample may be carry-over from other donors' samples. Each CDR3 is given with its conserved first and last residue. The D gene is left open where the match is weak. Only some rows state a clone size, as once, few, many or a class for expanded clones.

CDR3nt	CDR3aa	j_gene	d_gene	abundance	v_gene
TGTGCCAGCACCGAGGGGCGTGAGCAGTTCTTC	CASTEGREQFF	TRBJ2-1	NA	many	TRBV6-2/TRBV6-3
TGTGCCAGCAGCCCTGGGACTAGCGGTTACAATGAGCAGTTCTTC	CASSPGTSGYNEQFF	TRBJ2-1	TRBD2	many	TRBV5-6
TGCGCCAGCAGCTTCCCTGGACGATCGGAAGCTTTCTTT	CASSFPGRSEAFF	TRBJ1-1	NA	NA	TRBV4-1
TGCAGTGCTCCGGGACGGGGGGCCTCAGAGACCCAGTACTTC	CSAPGRGASETQYF	TRBJ2-5	NA	many	TRBV20-1
TGTGCCAGCAGCCCCCCGACAGGAAACAATGAGCAGTTCTTC	CASSPPTGNNEQFF	TRBJ2-1	NA	NA	TRBV9
TGCGCCAGCAGCTTGGGCAGGGGGAAACAGAGCACTGAAGCTTTCTTT	CASSLGRGKQSTEAFF	TRBJ1-1	TRBD1	many	TRBV5-1
TGTGCCAGCAGCAAGGGACAGGGGAATCAGCCCCAGCATTTT	CASSKGQGNQPQHF	TRBJ1-5	TRBD1	NA	TRBV28
TGTGCCAGCTCACGGGGGGGGACCACTGAAGCTTTCTTT	CASSRGGTTEAFF	TRBJ1-1	NA	few	TRBV18
TGTGCCAGCAGTTTGGACAGGGCGAACGGCTACACCTTC	CASSLDRANGYTF	TRBJ1-2	TRBD1	NA	TRBV7-2
TGCGCCAGCAGCCAAGCTGGGACAGGGATCAACAATGAGCAGTTCTTC	CASSQAGTGINNEQFF	TRBJ2-1	TRBD1	few	TRBV4-3
TGTGCCAGCAGCCTCCTGTCGGGACGGGCTGAAGCTTTCTTT	CASSLLSGRAEAFF	TRBJ1-1	NA	many	TRBV3-1
TGTGCCAGCAGTTCCGGTCCGGCTTACGGAAACACCATATATTTT	CASSSGPAYGNTIYF	TRBJ1-3	NA	few	TRBV6-5
TGCAGTGCCCCACTAGCGGGGGTTATGGAGACCCAGTACTTC	CSAPLAGVMETQYF	TRBJ2-5	TRBD2	many	TRBV20-1
TGTGCCAGCAGCTTAAGTTGGCGGGGAAAAAGGGAGCAGTTCTTC	CASSLSWRGKREQFF	TRBJ2-1	NA	many	TRBV7-2
TGTGCCAGCAGTATGGACGAGATTAACACTGAAGCTTTCTTT	CASSMDEINTEAFF	TRBJ1-1	NA	NA	TRBV2
TGTGCCAGCAGCTCTGGCGTCAGGGCCCCAAGCACAGATACGCAGTATTTT	CASSSGVRAPSTDTQYF	TRBJ2-3	NA	many	TRBV21-1